This TCR beta chain is from a study of T cells in Graves' hyperthyroidism and ophthalmopathy. Study-wide findings and caveats: Researchers found most expanded thyroid clonotypes above 0.001 in blood as well. Ophthalmopathy could be told apart from stable hyperthyroidism with a 13 V-J model.

The germline gives CDR1 MNHNS, CDR2 SASEGT. The CDR3 spans 14 residues. This clonotype was counted a few times. The antigen is unknown. A junction end diverges from the germline sequence, so it may reflect a read error. Criteria for exclusion of patients were uncontrolled infection, other autoimmune disease, pregnancy or lactation. TCR beta CDR3 regions were amplified from RNA transcripts. First-round RT-PCR targeting the TCR CDR3 was performed with the HTBI primer set. Via MiXCR, TCRdb re-called the multiplex PCR reads, giving one row per CDR3 protein. The sample yields 140,000 or so distinct CDR3 sequences, roughly 23% seen once.

The sample consisted of blood. The origin of this receptor is a woman in her forties or fifties with Graves' hyperthyroidism that later progressed to Graves' ophthalmopathy. V and J are TRBV6-1 and TRBJ2-7, with D unresolved. For the CDR3, the DNA is TGTGCCAGCAGTTCCGCACGGACCTCCGACGAGCAGTACTTC. Residues: CASSSARTSDEQYF.